Listed here is a single T cell receptor beta chain. The antigen it binds to is not known. The record has no base qualities; no much larger clone is one base away. The immunoSEQ Assay, a bias-controlled multiplex PCR, was used to amplify TCRbeta CDR3 regions from genomic DNA. As for how the authors treated the data: The number of nucleated cells in each sample was estimated by amplification of reference gene primers within the assay. Sequence reads were collapsed and filtered to measure the absolute abundance of every unique TCRbeta CDR3 rearrangement. For each sample, productive Simpson clonality was calculated by taking the square root of Simpson's diversity index across productive rearrangements. Imported from immuneACCESS, the table was reduced by TCRdb to in-frame sequences with V and J called. These copies leave out some clones; in studies compared against another copy, an unresolved V gene accounts for under half, and the cause of the remainder is not known. V, J and clone size derive from that table, while D and trimming were established from the DNA sequence. The table for this sample lists about 440,000 clones; approximately 88% of them were counted only once. Roughly 12% of the sample belongs to the ten largest clones.

One collaborating source in Seattle enrolled patients while the patients were actively infected and followed the patients over time throughout the course of disease. Collaborating institutions collected whole blood in K2EDTA tubes following their own protocols. For TCRbeta analysis, collaborators shipped samples as frozen whole blood, isolated PBMCs, or DNA extracted from either of those sample types. This sample is drawn from a study of blood T cell repertoires in COVID-19 (dated by TCRdb to about 2020). Describing the broader study: The collaborator samples originated in the United States, Italy and Spain and spanned the acute and convalescent phases of COVID-19. The material from the prospective study consisted of cDNA or gDNA derived from T cells, B-cell-depleted T cells, or PBMCs. Samples were obtained from the ongoing ImmuneRACE study (first 160 participants) and from 1,254 subjects provided by 6 global collaborators. The repertoires were released in a freely available public database meant as a resource for research on the immune response to SARS-CoV-2. Where HLA class I and class II types were available, the types were taken from metadata supplied by the sample provider, not from assay-based typing. A de-identified subject ID, COVID-19 status, age in years and sex were almost always included in the sample metadata. Subjects who had been exposed to COVID-19, were actively infected with it, or had recovered from it provided the deeply sampled blood TCRbeta repertoires that made up the dataset. What the research found in general, with its limitations: The quantity of clinical and demographic metadata differed by source and by participant and was supplied without curation.

The CDR3 goes from the cysteine to the phenylalanine over 14 residues. Only the CDR3 part of the read is kept: 42 bases, read in frame from the first base. V loses 6 bases, J loses 1 base, and the germline ends lie 12 bases apart. The chain uses TRBV23-1 and TRBJ1-1; a tentative D match to TRBD1 spans 5 bases. TRBV23-1 is given ORF status, its function remaining uncertain. Sequenced sample: peripheral blood. The sequence came from a woman aged 45-65 years with COVID-19, enrolled during active disease. The CDR3 protein is CASSPGLGNTEAFF. The DNA sequence is given as TGCGCCAGCAGCCCAGGGTTGGGGAACACTGAAGCTTTCTTT.